The 30 T cell receptor beta chains listed next were all sequenced from one sample in a study of T-cell reconstitution after alpha-beta-depleted transplantation in children. The authors prepared the TCRbeta library with unique molecular identifiers. TCRdb passed the PCR reads through MiXCR, listing each CDR3 protein once. The sample has about 140,000 distinct CDR3 sequences, roughly 8.8% seen once. The source material was PBMCs, mostly from graft donor cells, sampled 180 days after TCRalphabeta/CD19-depleted stem cell transplant. The receptor source for this set is a female patient aged 2 to 10 who had a stem cell transplant for congenital amegakaryocytic thrombocytopenia, so the T cells may come from the graft donor.

This clonotype has a count of ten or more. J is TRBJ2-7 and V is TRBV7-2; D is possibly TRBD2 (6 bases). The germline gives CDR1 SGHTA, CDR2 FQGNSA. V was shortened by 1 base and J by 2 bases, with 12 bases between the two germline ends. The CDR3 loop spans 15 amino acids. As DNA, the CDR3 is TGTGCCAGCAGCTTAGAGGGACTGATGACCTACGAGCAGTACTTC. It codes for CASSLEGLMTYEQYF.

Ten or more counts support this clonotype. The chain carries TRBV5-1 and TRBJ2-5; 7 bases agree with TRBD1. Germline CDR1 reads SGHRS; CDR2 reads YFSETQ. V shed 5 bases, J shed 4 bases, and the junction held 5 bases outside the gene matches. The CDR3 runs to 13 residues. The CDR3 region is CASRFHRGETQYF. The CDR3 nucleotides are TGCGCCAGCAGATTTCACAGGGGAGAGACCCAGTACTTC.

This clonotype was counted a few times. The chain employs TRBV12-3 or TRBV12-4 and TRBJ2-7, with 12 nucleotides matching TRBD1. V gave up 6 bases and J gave up 5 bases; unmatched junction bases: 8. This CDR3 has 15 residues. The DNA for the CDR3 is TGTGCCAGCAGAGTCGGGACAGGGGGCAGGGACGAGCAGTACTTC. Its translation: CASRVGTGGRDEQYF.

At least ten counts were recorded for this clonotype. The genes are TRBV7-2 and TRBJ2-1, with 7 bases matching TRBD1. Germline V lookup: CDR1 SGHTA, CDR2 FQGNSA. The V segment lost 5 bases and the J segment 7 bases; nucleotides outside the gene matches: 14. The CDR3 runs 16 residues. CDR3 amino acids: CASSLIRGARGNEQFF. The CDR3 nucleotides read TGTGCCAGCAGCCTAATAAGAGGGGCCAGGGGGAATGAGCAGTTCTTC.

In its sample, this clonotype was seen a few times. The J gene is TRBJ1-3, the V gene TRBV29-1; D gene uncertain. The CDR3 contains 13 residues. Per the germline V gene, CDR1 is SQVTM and CDR2 is ANQGSEA. The V end lost 2 bases, the J end lost 2 bases, and 7 bases lay between the germline ends. The CDR3 DNA is TGCAGCGTTGAACGGGGTGCTGGAAACACCATATATTTT. Translating it yields CSVERGAGNTIYF.

This clonotype occurred many times. The chain uses TRBV5-1 and TRBJ1-4; the D is unclear. The germline V and J ends were trimmed by 2 bases and 3 bases, with 11 bases remaining between them. Germline lookup yields CDR1 SGHRS and CDR2 YFSETQ. The length of the CDR3 is 15 residues. The CDR3 region is CASSFTAGSNEKLFF. CDR3 nucleotides: TGCGCCAGCAGCTTTACCGCGGGGTCTAATGAAAAACTGTTTTTT.

There are many counts of this clonotype. The chain employs TRBV5-1 and TRBJ2-1, with 10 bases identical to TRBD2. V was clipped by 0 bases and J by 10 bases; unmatched bases: 10. The CDR3 length is 16 residues. Germline CDR1 is SGHRS and CDR2 is YFSETQ. The CDR3 protein is CASSLAVVAGGREQFF. The CDR3 DNA reads TGCGCCAGCAGCTTGGCCGTGGTAGCGGGAGGTCGGGAGCAGTTCTTC.

This clonotype was counted ten times or more. The chain has TRBV12-3 or TRBV12-4 and TRBJ1-5; 7 positions match TRBD1. Unmatched junction bases numbered 7, after V lost 7 bases and J lost 7 bases. The CDR3 length is 13 residues. For the CDR3, the DNA is TGTGCCAGCACCCTATCCAGGGGGCAGCCCCAGCATTTT. Translation gives CASTLSRGQPQHF.

This clonotype occurred many times. This chain connects TRBV28 to TRBJ1-6; 10 bases map to TRBD1. Germline V gives CDR1 MDHEN, CDR2 SYDVKM. The CDR3 consists of 16 residues. J gave up 9 bases and V 3 bases, and 8 bases lay outside the gene matches. The CDR3 region has the DNA TGTGCCAGCAGTTTTATTTTTGGGACAGGGGTTTCACCCCTCCACTTT. This codes for CASSFIFGTGVSPLHF.

In this sample, this clonotype turned up a few times. V is TRBV7-9 and J is TRBJ2-3; D might be TRBD1 or TRBD2, each matching 7 bases. The V end was cut by 7 bases, the J end by 4 bases, with 12 bases between. The CDR3 has 13 residues. From germline, CDR1 is SEHNR and CDR2 FQNEAQ (reference sequence). The CDR3 spells CASTQGGADTQYF. CDR3 bases: TGTGCCAGCACGCAGGGGGGGGCAGATACGCAGTATTTT.

At least ten counts were recorded for this clonotype. V is TRBV6-5 and J is TRBJ1-4; D ambiguous. CDR3 length equals 12 residues. V lost 6 bases to trimming and J lost 8 bases, with 10 bases between them. CDR1 and CDR2 from the germline V gene are MNHEY and SVGAGI. The CDR3 nucleotides read TGTGCCAGCAGAACTGGAGGAGAAAAACTGTTTTTT. Its protein product is CASRTGGEKLFF.

This clonotype was seen at least ten times. V gene TRBV10-3 combines with J gene TRBJ1-6, with D uncertain. Trimming stripped 7 bases from V and 4 bases from J, with 8 bases between. There are 13 residues in the CDR3. The germline CDR1 and CDR2 sequences are ENHRY and SYGVKD. The CDR3 DNA follows: TGTGCCATCAATGACGGTTATAATTCACCCCTCCACTTT. Its translation is CAINDGYNSPLHF.

On this clonotype: It may be a read error: a sequence one base away is much more abundant. V usage is TRBV10-3 and J usage is TRBJ2-7, with D possibly called TRBD1 or TRBD2 (6 bases each). This CDR3 has 13 residues. With 5 bases removed from V and 3 bases from J, the gap between germline ends came to 11 bases. The germline V gene has CDR1 ENHRY and CDR2 SYGVKD. In nucleotides, the CDR3 is TGTGCCATCAGTCGGGGGACAAACTACGAGCAGTACTTC. Encoded protein: CAISRGTNYEQYF.

The chain joins TRBV30 to TRBJ2-7; 7 bases align to TRBD2. V dropped 1 base and J dropped 2; count of bases not matched to a gene: 8. The CDR3 consists of 15 residues. Germline V lookup: CDR1 GTSNPN, CDR2 SVGIG (reference sequence). Written as DNA, the CDR3 is TGTGCCTGGAGTGGGGACTACTCTTCCCCCTACGAGCAGTACTTC. Protein: CAWSGDYSSPYEQYF.

The rearrangement joins TRBV7-2 to TRBJ1-6; D unclear. The CDR3 consists of 15 residues. The V gene lost 1 base and the J gene lost 7 bases, with 11 bases spanning the gap. Germline V CDR1 and CDR2: SGHTA, FQGNSA. This chain's CDR3 is CASSLESRENSPLHF. In nucleotides, the CDR3 is TGTGCCAGCAGCTTAGAAAGTCGGGAAAATTCACCCCTCCACTTT.

This clonotype was seen ten or more times. CDR3 sequence (DNA): TGCAGTGCCTTTCCAACTAGCTATGGCTACACCTTC. Amino acid sequence: CSAFPTSYGYTF. The rearrangement joins TRBV20-1 to TRBJ1-2; no definite D call. Between the trimmed V and J ends, which lost 6 bases and 4 bases, there was a span of 12 bases. Germline V gives CDR1 DFQATT, CDR2 SNEGSKA (reference sequence). This CDR3 is built from 12 residues.

This clonotype was recorded at least ten times. V usage is TRBV12-3 or TRBV12-4 and J usage is TRBJ1-4; a possible D gene is TRBD1 (5 bases). The CDR3 is 14 residues long. Trimming cost V 5 bases and J 11 bases, with 18 bases left between them. The CDR3 DNA follows: TGTGCCAGCAGTCCGGGACTGGGTGGTAAGAAACTGTTTTTT. Protein: CASSPGLGGKKLFF.

In its sample, this clonotype was seen many times. The chain recombines TRBV20-1 with TRBJ1-1; no definite D call. With 6 bases removed from V and 0 bases from J, the gap between germline ends came to 11 bases. CDR3 length equals 13 residues. The germline CDR1 and CDR2 sequences are DFQATT and SNEGSKA (reference sequence). CDR3 sequence: CSAPRVLNTEAFF. The CDR3 DNA reads TGCAGTGCCCCCCGCGTTTTGAACACTGAAGCTTTCTTT.

Concerning this clonotype: Relative to the germline gene, one junction end is altered; a read error may explain this. The chain couples TRBV15 to TRBJ2-7, with TRBD1 as a possible D gene (6 bases). Germline CDR1 reads LNHNV; CDR2 reads YYDKDF (reference sequence). The CDR3 is made up of 13 amino acids. The CDR3 coding sequence is TGTGCCACCAGGGCCCAGGGGTCCTACAAGCAGTACTTC. This translates into CATRAQGSYKQYF. Filled out from reference TRBV15 and TRBJ2-7, the complete variable domain reads DAMVIQNPRYQVTQFGKPVTLSCSQTLNHNVMYWYQQKSSQAPKLLFHYYDKDFNNEADTPDNFQSRRPNTSFCFLDIRSPGLGDTAMYLCATRAQGSYKQYFGPGTRLTVT.

The CDR3 sequence is CSARATFLAGERYEQYF. As DNA, the CDR3 is TGCAGTGCTAGAGCCACCTTCCTAGCGGGAGAGCGCTACGAGCAGTACTTC. The chain recombines TRBV20-1 with TRBJ2-7; 10 bases fit TRBD2. Germline V gene data show CDR1 as DFQATT and CDR2 as SNEGSKA (reference sequence). CDR3 length: 17 residues. The junction had 12 bases not matched to a gene; V was cut back by 1 base and J by 3 bases.

This clonotype has at least ten counts. In DNA, the CDR3 is TGTGCCAGCAGCAAGGGAACGCAGAACACTGAAGCTTTCTTT. It specifies CASSKGTQNTEAFF. V is TRBV21-1 and J is TRBJ1-1. TRBV21-1 is a pseudogene locus. There are 14 residues in the CDR3.

This clonotype was observed many times. The rearrangement links TRBV5-1 to TRBJ1-5; D ambiguous. With 0 bases removed from V and 2 bases from J, the gap between germline ends came to 12 bases. From germline, CDR1 is SGHRS and CDR2 YFSETQ. The CDR3 runs to 16 residues. This chain's CDR3 is CASSLGPGVGNQPQHF. Here the CDR3 DNA reads TGCGCCAGCAGCTTGGGACCGGGAGTAGGCAATCAGCCCCAGCATTTT.

The chain recombines TRBV5-1 with TRBJ2-4; the D call may be TRBD1 or TRBD2 (5 bases each). This CDR3 has 16 amino acids. The germline CDR1 and CDR2 sequences are SGHRS and YFSETQ. Trimming left V 4 bases short and J 0 bases short, with 14 bases between. The CDR3 bases are TGCGCCAGCAGCGCGACTGGGGGAAAAGCCAAAAACATTCAGTACTTC. This gives the protein CASSATGGKAKNIQYF. Drawing the rest from reference TRBV5-1 and TRBJ2-4, the complete variable domain is KAGVTQTPRYLIKTRGQQVTLSCSPISGHRSVSWYQQTPGQGLQFLFEYFSETQRNKGNFPGRFSGRQFSNSRSEMNVSTLELGDSALYLCASSATGGKAKNIQYFGAGTRLSVL.

This chain links TRBV28 with TRBJ2-7; TRBD1 aligns across 7 bases. The germline V gene has CDR1 MDHEN and CDR2 SYDVKM. V lost 7 bases, J lost 2 bases, and 8 bases stayed unmatched. This CDR3 comprises 14 residues. CDR3 in amino acids: CASKDRVFPYEQYF. In nucleotides, the CDR3 is TGTGCCAGCAAAGACAGGGTTTTCCCCTACGAGCAGTACTTC.

There are many counts of this clonotype. The chain uses TRBV3-1 and TRBJ2-4; D possibly corresponds to TRBD1 (6 bases). V shed 0 bases and J shed 9 bases, with 12 bases lying between them. The CDR3 contains 14 residues. Germline loops: CDR1 LGHDT, CDR2 YNNKEL (reference sequence). CDR3 amino acids: CASSQEQGWGIQYF. The DNA of the CDR3 is TGTGCCAGCAGCCAAGAACAGGGTTGGGGCATTCAGTACTTC.

This clonotype was detected many times. The chain combines TRBV7-2 with TRBJ1-5, with D perhaps TRBD1 (5 bases). Trimming removed 8 bases from V and 7 bases from J, with 18 bases in between. Germline CDR1 and CDR2: SGHTA and FQGNSA. The CDR3 loop spans 14 amino acids. CDR3 in DNA: TGTGCCAGCGCTCTGCGGCAGGGAAACCAGCCCCAGCATTTT. This gives the protein CASALRQGNQPQHF.

This clonotype was seen many times. This chain joins TRBV5-1 and TRBJ2-1; D ambiguous. The germline CDR1 and CDR2 sequences are SGHRS and YFSETQ. The length of the CDR3 is 12 residues. The ends were cut back, 0 bases at V and 11 bases at J, with 9 bases in the middle. The CDR3 DNA follows: TGCGCCAGCAGCTTGGGAAGCAGAAAGCAGTTCTTC. Amino acid sequence: CASSLGSRKQFF.

The CDR3 loop reads CASSFLAGPDTQYF. As DNA, the CDR3 is TGTGCCAGCAGTTTCCTAGCGGGCCCAGATACGCAGTATTTT. The chain carries TRBV7-3 and TRBJ2-3, with 8 bases lining up with TRBD2. CDR3 length: 14 residues. Germline V gene lookup returns CDR1 SGHTA and CDR2 FQGTGA. J gave up 4 bases and V 6 bases, and 6 bases lay outside the gene matches.

This clonotype showed up many times. CDR3 loop: CASSVGVDGNEKLFF. Here the CDR3 DNA reads TGTGCCAGCAGCGTTGGGGTTGACGGAAATGAAAAACTGTTTTTT. The chain joins TRBV7-9 to TRBJ1-4; D is uncertain. Germline V lookup: CDR1 SEHNR, CDR2 FQNEAQ (reference sequence). This CDR3 spans 15 amino acids. The V and J ends lost 5 bases and 5 bases respectively, with 15 bases between them.

This clonotype occurred many times. This chain joins TRBV11-3 and TRBJ2-7, with TRBD1 as a possible D gene (5 bases). The germline V gene has CDR1 SGHNT and CDR2 YENEEA. The CDR3 extends over 14 amino acids. V was clipped by 1 base and J by 3 bases, with 10 bases between them. CDR3 coding DNA: TGTGCCAGCAGCTTAGGGGGCGGAAGCTACGAGCAGTACTTC. Translation: CASSLGGGSYEQYF.